Listed below are T cell receptor beta chains from one sample, sequenced in a study of graft-versus-host responses after intestinal transplantation. Using immunoSEQ multiplex PCR, the repertoire was profiled, and TCRdb retains in-frame clones only, with some absent. Of 80,000 to 95,000 clones listed, 90% to 95% were seen once; the top ten hold approximately 2%. Their antigen targets remain unknown. The specimen comprised unstimulated CD8+ T cells sorted from spleen or lymph node cells, sampled before intestinal transplant. Source of these receptors: a human donor who received an intestinal transplant. CDR3s include the opening cysteine and the closing phenylalanine or tryptophan. A D gene is named only where the DNA matches it firmly. Not every row has a clone size; where given, it reads once, few, many or a size class.

V gene	clone size	D gene	J gene	CDR3 DNA	CDR3 protein
TRBV7-6	-	TRBD1	TRBJ2-1	TGTGCCAGCAGCTTAGGGACAGGGGGTTATTATGAGCAGTTCTTC	CASSLGTGGYYEQFF
TRBV10-3	-	-	TRBJ1-1	TGTGCCATCAGTGCTCGGGCAGGGCAGGGGAACACTGAAGCTTTCTTT	CAISARAGQGNTEAFF
TRBV30	-	-	TRBJ2-7	TGTGCCTGGAGTGGAGGTAGAACCAACGAGCAGTACTTC	CAWSGGRTNEQYF
TRBV27	-	TRBD2	TRBJ2-1	TGTGCCAGCAGTTTATATTCTAGCGGGCGTCCCTACAATGAGCAGTTCTTC	CASSLYSSGRPYNEQFF
TRBV9	-	-	TRBJ2-3	TGTGCCAGCAGCGTCAGCATGGCGGGTTCCACAGATACGCAGTATTTT	CASSVSMAGSTDTQYF
TRBV7-8	-	-	TRBJ2-7	TGTGCCAGCAGCTTACGGAGTCTCGAAGGGGAAGAGCAGTACTTC	CASSLRSLEGEEQYF
TRBV7-2	once	TRBD1	TRBJ1-5	TGTGCCAGCAGCTTACAATCCCCGGGACAGGGCCTGAAACCCCAGCATTTT	CASSLQSPGQGLKPQHF
TRBV30	-	TRBD2	TRBJ2-7	TGTGCCTGGAGCGGGACTAGCGGGGGGTCAATCTCCTACGAGCAGTACTTC	CAWSGTSGGSISYEQYF
TRBV5-6	-	TRBD1	TRBJ1-1	TGTGCCAGCAGCCGGGACCGGACAGGAATGAACACTGAAGCTTTCTTT	CASSRDRTGMNTEAFF
TRBV11-3	-	TRBD1	TRBJ1-2	TGTGCCAGCAGCTTAGCGGAGTGGGACAGGGCACCCTATGGCTACACCTTC	CASSLAEWDRAPYGYTF
TRBV7-8	-	-	TRBJ2-7	TGTGCCAGCAGCGTCCCCGCAGGGGAAGAGCAGTACTTC	CASSVPAGEEQYF
TRBV5-6	-	TRBD1	TRBJ1-1	TGTGCCAGCAGCTTGGGACAGGGTTGGACTGAAGCTTTCTTT	CASSLGQGWTEAFF
TRBV29-1	-	-	TRBJ1-1	TGCAGCGTTGAATTCGGGAACACTGAAGCTTTCTTT	CSVEFGNTEAFF
TRBV30	-	TRBD2	TRBJ2-7	TGTGCCGCGGGGGGAGGGAGCCTCTACGAGCAGTACTTC	CAAGGGSLYEQYF
TRBV30	-	-	TRBJ2-7	TGTGCCTGGAGTGTTACAGGCTACGAGCAGTACTTC	CAWSVTGYEQYF
TRBV19	-	-	TRBJ2-5	TGTGCCAGTAGTATAGATGCCCGGGAGACCCAGTACTTC	CASSIDARETQYF
TRBV29-1	once	-	TRBJ2-6	TGCAGCGTTGAGGGGGCCCCTCCGTCTGGGGCCAACGTCCTGACTTTC	CSVEGAPPSGANVLTF
TRBV5-5	-	TRBD1	TRBJ1-1	TGTGCCAGCAGTCCTATGACAGGGAGGACTGAAGCTTTCTTT	CASSPMTGRTEAFF
TRBV4-3	-	-	TRBJ1-2	TGCGCCAGCAGCCAAGATAGTTTGACGGGTTTCTATGGCTACACCTTC	CASSQDSLTGFYGYTF
TRBV19	-	-	TRBJ1-2	TGTGCCAGTAGTACTAACGCAGGGACACAGAATCCCTATGGCTACACCTTC	CASSTNAGTQNPYGYTF
TRBV7-9	-	-	TRBJ1-4	TGTGCCAGCAGCCCACCTCGCGGTCCAACTAATGAAAAACTGTTTTTT	CASSPPRGPTNEKLFF
TRBV27	-	TRBD1	TRBJ2-7	TGTGCCAGCAGTTTAAAGGACAGGGGTTACTACGAGCAGTACTTC	CASSLKDRGYYEQYF
TRBV9	-	TRBD1	TRBJ2-4	TGTGCCAGCAGCGGAGGACAGGGGAACATTCAGTACTTC	CASSGGQGNIQYF
TRBV15	-	-	TRBJ1-5	TGTGCCACCAGCATCCTTGATCAGCCCCAGCATTTT	CATSILDQPQHF
TRBV7-8	-	TRBD1	TRBJ1-5	TGTGCCAGCAGTCTTGGGACAGGCCTTTATAGCAATCAGCCCCAGCATTTT	CASSLGTGLYSNQPQHF
TRBV27	-	-	TRBJ2-3	TGTGCCAGCAGTCAGGGCCCCCCAGATACGCAGTATTTT	CASSQGPPDTQYF
TRBV10-3	-	TRBD2	TRBJ2-3	TGTGCCATCAGTGAGTCGGGACTAGCGGGGGGGCGAGGCACAGATACGCAGTATTTT	CAISESGLAGGRGTDTQYF
TRBV5-6	-	TRBD1	TRBJ2-2	TGTGCCAGCAGCCTTCGACAGGGGGAGAGCGCCGGGGAGCTGTTTTTT	CASSLRQGESAGELFF
TRBV7-9	few	TRBD1	TRBJ1-4	TGTGCCAGCAGCGCTCCGGGACAGTCTAATGAAAAACTGTTTTTT	CASSAPGQSNEKLFF